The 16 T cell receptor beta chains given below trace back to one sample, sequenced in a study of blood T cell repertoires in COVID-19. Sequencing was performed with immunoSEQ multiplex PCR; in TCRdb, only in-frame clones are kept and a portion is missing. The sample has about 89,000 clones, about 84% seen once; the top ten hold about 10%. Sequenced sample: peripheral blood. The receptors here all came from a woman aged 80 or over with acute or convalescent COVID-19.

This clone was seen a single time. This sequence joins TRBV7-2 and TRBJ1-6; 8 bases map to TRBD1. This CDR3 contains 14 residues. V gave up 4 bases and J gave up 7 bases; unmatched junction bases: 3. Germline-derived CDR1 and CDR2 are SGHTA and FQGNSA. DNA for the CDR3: TGTGCCAGCAGCTACGGACAGGGAAATTCACCCCTCCACTTT. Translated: CASSYGQGNSPLHF.

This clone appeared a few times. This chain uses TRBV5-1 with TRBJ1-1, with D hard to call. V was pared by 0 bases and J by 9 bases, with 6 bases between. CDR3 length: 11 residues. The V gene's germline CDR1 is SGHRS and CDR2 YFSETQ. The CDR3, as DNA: TGCGCCAGCAGCTTGGGTTCCAAAGCTTTCTTT. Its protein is CASSLGSKAFF.

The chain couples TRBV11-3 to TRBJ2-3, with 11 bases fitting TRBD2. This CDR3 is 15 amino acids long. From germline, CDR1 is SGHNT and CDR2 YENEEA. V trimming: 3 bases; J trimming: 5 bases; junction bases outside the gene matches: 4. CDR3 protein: CASSLVAGGQDTQYF. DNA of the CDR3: TGTGCCAGCAGCTTGGTAGCGGGGGGGCAAGATACGCAGTATTTT.

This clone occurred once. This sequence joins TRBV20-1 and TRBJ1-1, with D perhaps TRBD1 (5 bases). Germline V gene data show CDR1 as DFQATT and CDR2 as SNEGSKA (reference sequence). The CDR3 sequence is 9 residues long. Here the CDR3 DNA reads TGCAGGGGGCCGACTGAAGCTTTCTTT. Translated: CRGPTEAFF.

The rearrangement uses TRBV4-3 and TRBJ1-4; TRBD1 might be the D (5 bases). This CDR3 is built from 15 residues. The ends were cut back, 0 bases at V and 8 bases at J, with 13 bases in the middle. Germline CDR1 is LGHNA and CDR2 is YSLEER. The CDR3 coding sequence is TGCGCCAGCAGCCAAGATGGGGGGAACGGGGAAAAACTGTTTTTT. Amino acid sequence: CASSQDGGNGEKLFF.

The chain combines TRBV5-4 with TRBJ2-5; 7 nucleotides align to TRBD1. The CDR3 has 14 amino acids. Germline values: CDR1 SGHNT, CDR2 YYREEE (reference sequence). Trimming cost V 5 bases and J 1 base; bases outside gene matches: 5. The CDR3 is CASSQGQSQETQYF. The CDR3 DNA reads TGTGCCAGCAGTCAGGGACAGTCCCAAGAGACCCAGTACTTC.

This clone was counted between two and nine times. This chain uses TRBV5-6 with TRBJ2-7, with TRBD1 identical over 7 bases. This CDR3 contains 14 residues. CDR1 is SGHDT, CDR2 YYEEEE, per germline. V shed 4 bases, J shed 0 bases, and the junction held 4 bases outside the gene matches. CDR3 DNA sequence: TGTGCCAGCAGCCGACAGGGCGTCTCCTACGAGCAGTACTTC. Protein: CASSRQGVSYEQYF.

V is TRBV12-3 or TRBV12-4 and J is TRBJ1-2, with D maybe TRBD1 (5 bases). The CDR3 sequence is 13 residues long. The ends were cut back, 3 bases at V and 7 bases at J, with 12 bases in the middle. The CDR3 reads CASSLTGDLGYTF. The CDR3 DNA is TGTGCCAGCAGTTTGACGGGGGACCTTGGCTACACCTTC.

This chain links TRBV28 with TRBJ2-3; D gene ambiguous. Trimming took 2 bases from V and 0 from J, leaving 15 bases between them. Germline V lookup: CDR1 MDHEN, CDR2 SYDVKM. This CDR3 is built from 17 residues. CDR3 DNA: TGTGCCAGCAGTTTAATAGCCGTCATTCAGAGCACAGATACGCAGTATTTT. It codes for CASSLIAVIQSTDTQYF.

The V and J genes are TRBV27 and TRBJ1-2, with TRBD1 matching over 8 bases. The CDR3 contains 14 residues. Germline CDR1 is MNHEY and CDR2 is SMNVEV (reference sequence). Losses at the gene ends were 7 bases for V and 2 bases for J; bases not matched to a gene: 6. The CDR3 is CASKRQGINYGYTF. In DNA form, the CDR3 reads TGTGCCAGCAAGAGACAGGGGATCAACTATGGCTACACCTTC.

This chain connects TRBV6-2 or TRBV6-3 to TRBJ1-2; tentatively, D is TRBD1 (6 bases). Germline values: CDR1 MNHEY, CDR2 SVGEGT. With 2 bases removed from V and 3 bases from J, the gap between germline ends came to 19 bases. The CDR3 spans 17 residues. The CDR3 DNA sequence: TGTGCCAGCAGTTACCGAGCGGGGGGGCCTGGGGACTATGGCTACACCTTC. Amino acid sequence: CASSYRAGGPGDYGYTF.

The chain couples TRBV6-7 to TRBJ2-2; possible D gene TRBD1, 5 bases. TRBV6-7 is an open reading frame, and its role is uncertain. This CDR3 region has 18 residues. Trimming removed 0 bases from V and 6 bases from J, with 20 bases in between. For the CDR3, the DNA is TGTGCCAGCAGTTACTCAGGGGATCGGCGATCGGACCCCGGGGAGCTGTTTTTT. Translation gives CASSYSGDRRSDPGELFF.

As DNA, the CDR3 is TGTGCCAGCAGTGAATACCAGGGATCCCGGGACAGGGTCCTCGAGAGAGAAAAACTGTTTTTT. This codes for CASSEYQGSRDRVLEREKLFF. The chain joins TRBV6-1 to TRBJ1-4; TRBD1 matches at 9 bases. The CDR3 totals 21 residues. Germline CDR1 MNHNS, CDR2 SASEGT. V lost 2 bases to trimming and J lost 8 bases; unmatched junction nucleotides: 24.

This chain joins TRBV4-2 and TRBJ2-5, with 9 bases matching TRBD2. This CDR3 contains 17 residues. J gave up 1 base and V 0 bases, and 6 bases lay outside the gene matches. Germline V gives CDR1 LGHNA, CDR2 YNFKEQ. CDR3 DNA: TGTGCCAGCAGCCAAGATGGAATAGCGGGGGCCCAAGAGACCCAGTACTTC. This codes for CASSQDGIAGAQETQYF.

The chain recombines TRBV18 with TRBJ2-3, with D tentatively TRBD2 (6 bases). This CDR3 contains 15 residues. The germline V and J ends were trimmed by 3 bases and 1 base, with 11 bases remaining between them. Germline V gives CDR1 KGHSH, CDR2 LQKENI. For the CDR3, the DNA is TGTGCCAGCTCACCCGTAGGGGAGGGCACAGATACGCAGTATTTT. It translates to CASSPVGEGTDTQYF. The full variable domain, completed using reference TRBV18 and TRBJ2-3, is NAGVMQNPRHLVRRRGQEARLRCSPMKGHSHVYWYRQLPEEGLKFMVYLQKENIIDESGMPKERFSAEFPKEGPSILRIQQVVRGDSAAYFCASSPVGEGTDTQYFGPGTRLTVL.

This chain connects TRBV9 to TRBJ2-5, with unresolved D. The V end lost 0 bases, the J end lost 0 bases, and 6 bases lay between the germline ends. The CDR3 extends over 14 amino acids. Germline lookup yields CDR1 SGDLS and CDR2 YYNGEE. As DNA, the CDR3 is TGTGCCAGCAGCGTAGGAACTCACCAAGAGACCCAGTACTTC. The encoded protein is CASSVGTHQETQYF.